This is a list of T cell receptor beta chains from one sample in a study of T-cell reconstitution after alpha-beta-depleted transplantation in children. From the PCR reads, TCRdb called clonotypes with MiXCR, one entry per CDR3 protein. The sample holds some 290,000 distinct CDR3 sequences, over 20% seen once. The sequenced sample was PBMCs, mostly from graft donor cells, obtained 180 days after TCRalphabeta/CD19-depleted stem cell transplant. All receptors derive from a male patient younger than 18 who had a stem cell transplant for acute lymphoblastic leukemia, so the T cells may come from the graft donor. CDR3s include the opening cysteine and the closing phenylalanine or tryptophan. The D gene is left open where the match is weak. Some rows mark clone size as missing; the rest say once, few, many or name a class of expanded clone.

V gene	clone size	J gene	D gene	CDR3 protein	CDR3 DNA
TRBV20-1	NA	TRBJ2-2	NA	CSARDRQENTGELFF	TGCAGTGCTAGAGATCGTCAGGAGAACACCGGGGAGCTGTTTTTT
TRBV10-3	NA	TRBJ2-3	NA	CAISGDFFTDTQYF	TGTGCCATCAGCGGGGACTTTTTCACAGATACGCAGTATTTT
TRBV18	NA	TRBJ1-1	NA	CASSRIESGVEAFF	TGTGCCAGCTCTCGAATAGAATCCGGGGTTGAAGCTTTCTTT
TRBV7-9	NA	TRBJ2-7	NA	CASSLGPRHEQYF	TGTGCCAGCAGCTTAGGACCCCGACACGAGCAGTACTTC
TRBV7-6	NA	TRBJ2-6	TRBD1	CASSLQGVGANVLTF	TGTGCCAGCAGCTTGCAGGGGGTTGGGGCCAACGTCCTGACTTTC
TRBV24-1	NA	TRBJ2-1	TRBD1	CATSGAGGINEQFF	TGTGCCACCAGTGGGGCAGGGGGCATCAATGAGCAGTTCTTC
TRBV20-1	NA	TRBJ2-3	NA	CSARDWRDTQYF	TGCAGTGCTAGAGATTGGCGGGATACGCAGTATTTT
TRBV10-1	few	TRBJ1-4	TRBD1	CASSERGTADEKLFF	TGCGCCAGCAGTGAAAGGGGGACAGCCGACGAAAAACTGTTTTTT
TRBV28	few	TRBJ2-7	NA	CASSPDKGAYEQYF	TGTGCCAGCAGCCCAGACAAGGGGGCCTACGAGCAGTACTTC
TRBV7-8	once	TRBJ2-5	TRBD2	CASSTTSGKVETQYF	TGTGCCAGCAGTACGACTAGCGGGAAGGTGGAGACCCAGTACTTC
TRBV4-1	NA	TRBJ2-2	NA	CASSHVSSYTGELFF	TGCGCCAGCAGCCACGTCTCTAGTTACACCGGGGAGCTGTTTTTT
TRBV20-1	NA	TRBJ2-5	NA	CSAREGGQAQYF	TGCAGTGCTAGAGAGGGGGGGCAGGCCCAGTACTTC
TRBV7-8	few	TRBJ1-3	NA	CASFSNRRASGNTIYF	TGTGCCAGTTTCTCCAATCGCAGAGCATCTGGAAACACCATATATTTT
TRBV5-1	NA	TRBJ2-7	NA	CASSLDHGQYF	TGCGCCAGCAGCTTGGACCACGGGCAGTACTTC
TRBV18	NA	TRBJ2-3	NA	CASSPPSASGTDTQYF	TGTGCCAGCTCACCACCGTCGGCCAGCGGCACAGATACGCAGTATTTT
TRBV25-1	few	TRBJ2-6	TRBD2	CASSEVTSGRPPGANVLTF	TGTGCCAGCAGTGAAGTCACTAGCGGGAGGCCCCCTGGGGCCAACGTCCTGACTTTC
TRBV27	NA	TRBJ1-2	NA	CASSKGIFGRYTF	TGTGCCAGCAGTAAAGGGATTTTCGGGCGCTACACCTTC
TRBV25-1	few	TRBJ1-1	TRBD1	CASSAPWDRDPEAFF	TGTGCCAGCAGTGCACCCTGGGACAGGGACCCTGAAGCTTTCTTT
TRBV5-1	NA	TRBJ2-1	NA	CASSLVGRNSGEQFF	TGCGCCAGCAGCTTGGTAGGTCGGAATTCGGGTGAGCAGTTCTTC
TRBV5-1	few	TRBJ1-4	NA	CASSLVPGQLTEKLFF	TGCGCCAGCAGCTTGGTTCCCGGACAGTTGACTGAAAAACTGTTTTTT
TRBV10-3	few	TRBJ1-1	NA	CAISESFFFAEAFF	TGTGCCATCAGTGAGTCGTTCTTCTTTGCTGAAGCTTTCTTT
TRBV7-9	NA	TRBJ2-5	TRBD1	CASSLSRGFETQYF	TGTGCCAGCAGCTTAAGCAGGGGGTTCGAGACCCAGTACTTC
TRBV10-2	few	TRBJ1-2	NA	CASSEGGVYGYTF	TGCGCCAGCAGTGAGGGAGGGGTCTATGGCTACACCTTC
TRBV24-1	NA	TRBJ2-2	TRBD2	CATKGAGGVGTGELFF	TGTGCCACCAAGGGAGCGGGAGGGGTCGGCACCGGGGAGCTGTTTTTT
TRBV5-1	many	TRBJ2-3	TRBD2	CASSLDGGRGNTQYF	TGCGCCAGCAGCTTGGACGGCGGGAGGGGAAATACGCAGTATTTT
TRBV11-2	few	TRBJ1-6	NA	CASSLDPFVSLHF	TGTGCCAGCAGCTTAGATCCCTTTGTATCCCTCCACTTT
TRBV9	few	TRBJ2-7	NA	CASSVGPESYEQYF	TGTGCCAGCAGCGTAGGGCCCGAATCCTACGAGCAGTACTTC
TRBV14	many	TRBJ2-7	NA	CASSQDMGSYEQYF	TGTGCCAGCAGCCAAGATATGGGCAGCTACGAGCAGTACTTC
TRBV5-1	NA	TRBJ2-3	TRBD2	CASSGLAGVTSTDTQYF	TGCGCCAGCAGCGGACTAGCGGGGGTTACTAGCACAGATACGCAGTATTTT
TRBV20-1	NA	TRBJ1-1	NA	CSATRGNHAEAFF	TGCAGTGCTACGCGGGGGAATCACGCTGAAGCTTTCTTT
TRBV6-5	NA	TRBJ2-1	TRBD2	CASSYLRLAGENEQFF	TGTGCCAGCAGTTACCTTAGACTAGCGGGAGAGAATGAGCAGTTCTTC
TRBV21-1	NA	TRBJ1-6	NA	CASITRGRDRCSGSPLHF	TGTGCCAGCATTACGAGGGGCCGTGACAGGTGCAGCGGTTCACCCCTCCACTTT
TRBV7-9	NA	TRBJ2-1	NA	CASNGGPYNEQFF	TGTGCCAGCAATGGGGGTCCCTACAATGAGCAGTTCTTC
TRBV10-1	NA	TRBJ2-1	NA	CASSESKTGGREQFF	TGCGCCAGCAGTGAGTCGAAAACGGGGGGCAGGGAGCAGTTCTTC
TRBV12-3/TRBV12-4	few	TRBJ1-1	NA	CASSFIWLNTEAFF	TGTGCCAGCAGTTTCATTTGGCTAAACACTGAAGCTTTCTTT
TRBV12-3/TRBV12-4	few	TRBJ1-2	NA	CASSPRTYGYTF	TGTGCCAGCAGTCCCCGGACATATGGCTACACCTTC
TRBV5-6	few	TRBJ2-6	NA	CASSSYAGGANVLTF	TGTGCCAGCAGCTCGTACGCGGGGGGGGCCAACGTCCTGACTTTC
TRBV15	NA	TRBJ2-3	NA	CATSGRALGTDTQYF	TGTGCCACCAGCGGAAGAGCGCTAGGCACAGATACGCAGTATTTT
TRBV7-3	NA	TRBJ1-1	NA	CASSLIKDTEAFF	TGTGCCAGCAGCTTAATCAAGGACACTGAAGCTTTCTTT
TRBV2	few	TRBJ2-4	TRBD1	CASSRTGGLPPKNIQYF	TGTGCCAGCAGTCGGACAGGGGGCTTACCGCCAAAAAACATTCAGTACTTC
TRBV12-3/TRBV12-4	NA	TRBJ2-2	TRBD2	CASSSGGLAGLGELFF	TGTGCCAGCAGTTCTGGGGGACTAGCGGGGCTCGGGGAGCTGTTTTTT
TRBV5-1	NA	TRBJ2-5	NA	CASSWDRTRETQYF	TGCGCCAGCAGTTGGGACCGCACTCGGGAGACCCAGTACTTC